Listed below are T cell receptor beta chains from one sample, sequenced in a study of blood T cell repertoires in COVID-19. The data were produced by immunoSEQ multiplex PCR, yet TCRdb's version contains in-frame clones alone and is incomplete. The sample holds about 21,000 clones, about four fifths seen once. Sequenced sample: peripheral blood. The receptor set was obtained from a human donor in a cohort sampled during active COVID-19. Each CDR3 is given with its conserved first and last residue. Fields, in order: D gene, clone size, CDR3 length, J gene, V gene, CDR3 protein, CDR3 DNA. D genes are given only for firm matches. Not all rows give a size; the values are once, few, many and, for expanded clones, a class.

D gene: NA; clone size: NA; CDR3 length: 15; J gene: TRBJ1-6; V gene: TRBV7-2; CDR3 protein: CASSSATRLSSPLHF; CDR3 DNA: TGTGCCAGCAGCTCAGCGACGCGACTGAGCTCACCCCTCCACTTT
D gene: NA; clone size: NA; CDR3 length: 13; J gene: TRBJ2-1; V gene: TRBV18; CDR3 protein: CASSPNQGNEQFF; CDR3 DNA: TGTGCCAGCTCACCAAACCAGGGTAATGAGCAGTTCTTC
D gene: TRBD2; clone size: NA; CDR3 length: 22; J gene: TRBJ2-5; V gene: TRBV7-9; CDR3 protein: CASIKFWRGGLRVTTMEETQYF; CDR3 DNA: TGTGCCAGCATCAAATTCTGGCGGGGGGGCCTTAGAGTTACCACCATGGAAGAGACCCAGTACTTC
D gene: NA; clone size: NA; CDR3 length: 16; J gene: TRBJ2-1; V gene: TRBV30; CDR3 protein: CAWRKRRGSSYNEQFF; CDR3 DNA: TGTGCCTGGAGGAAAAGGCGGGGAAGCTCCTACAATGAGCAGTTCTTC
D gene: TRBD2; clone size: NA; CDR3 length: 14; J gene: TRBJ2-7; V gene: TRBV6-5; CDR3 protein: CASKVTSVTYEQYF; CDR3 DNA: TGTGCCAGCAAAGTGACTAGCGTTACCTACGAGCAGTACTTC
D gene: TRBD1; clone size: NA; CDR3 length: 15; J gene: TRBJ2-3; V gene: TRBV7-9; CDR3 protein: CASILGDRSTDTQYF; CDR3 DNA: TGTGCCAGCATCCTGGGGGACAGGAGCACAGATACGCAGTATTTT
D gene: NA; clone size: NA; CDR3 length: 14; J gene: TRBJ1-1; V gene: TRBV19; CDR3 protein: CASSPQTENTEAFF; CDR3 DNA: TGTGCCAGTAGTCCTCAGACAGAAAACACTGAAGCTTTCTTT
D gene: TRBD1; clone size: NA; CDR3 length: 15; J gene: TRBJ1-3; V gene: TRBV18; CDR3 protein: CASSPRQGAGNTIYF; CDR3 DNA: TGTGCCAGCTCACCCCGACAGGGTGCAGGAAACACCATATATTTT
D gene: NA; clone size: NA; CDR3 length: 13; J gene: TRBJ1-1; V gene: TRBV7-9; CDR3 protein: CASSLRGYTEAFF; CDR3 DNA: TGTGCCAGCAGCTTAAGGGGGTACACTGAAGCTTTCTTT
D gene: NA; clone size: few; CDR3 length: 14; J gene: TRBJ1-1; V gene: TRBV12-5; CDR3 protein: CASGLNYQAGAAFF; CDR3 DNA: TGTGCTAGTGGTTTGAACTACCAGGCTGGGGCAGCTTTCTTT
D gene: TRBD2; clone size: NA; CDR3 length: 15; J gene: TRBJ2-7; V gene: TRBV28; CDR3 protein: CASSSSGARSYEQYF; CDR3 DNA: TGTGCCAGCAGTTCTAGCGGGGCGAGATCCTACGAGCAGTACTTC
D gene: NA; clone size: NA; CDR3 length: 13; J gene: TRBJ1-1; V gene: TRBV6-2/TRBV6-3; CDR3 protein: CASSLIDNTEAFF; CDR3 DNA: TGTGCCAGCAGCCTAATAGATAACACTGAAGCTTTCTTT
D gene: TRBD2; clone size: NA; CDR3 length: 16; J gene: TRBJ2-1; V gene: TRBV30; CDR3 protein: CAWSFRRTSGGNEQFF; CDR3 DNA: TGTGCCTGGAGTTTTCGAAGGACTAGCGGGGGCAATGAGCAGTTCTTC
D gene: TRBD1; clone size: once; CDR3 length: 16; J gene: TRBJ1-2; V gene: TRBV3-1/TRBV3-2; CDR3 protein: CASSQAGRGSNYGYTF; CDR3 DNA: TGTGCCAGCAGCCAAGCGGGCAGGGGGTCTAACTATGGCTACACCTTC
D gene: NA; clone size: NA; CDR3 length: 16; J gene: TRBJ2-5; V gene: TRBV5-1; CDR3 protein: CASSLVGSGKKETQYF; CDR3 DNA: TGCGCCAGCAGCTTGGTAGGGTCAGGGAAAAAAGAGACCCAGTACTTC
D gene: NA; clone size: NA; CDR3 length: 15; J gene: TRBJ2-7; V gene: TRBV28; CDR3 protein: CASSTDQGSSYEQYF; CDR3 DNA: TGTGCCAGCAGCACAGATCAGGGGAGCTCCTACGAGCAGTACTTC
D gene: NA; clone size: few; CDR3 length: 13; J gene: TRBJ2-5; V gene: TRBV10-2; CDR3 protein: CATKVALQETQYF; CDR3 DNA: TGCGCCACCAAAGTTGCGTTACAAGAGACCCAGTACTTC
D gene: TRBD1; clone size: NA; CDR3 length: 14; J gene: TRBJ1-2; V gene: TRBV7-2; CDR3 protein: CASSWDRGSYGYTF; CDR3 DNA: TGTGCCAGCAGCTGGGACAGGGGTTCTTATGGCTACACCTTC
D gene: NA; clone size: NA; CDR3 length: 14; J gene: TRBJ1-3; V gene: TRBV10-3; CDR3 protein: CAISEAGSGNTIYF; CDR3 DNA: TGTGCCATCAGTGAGGCGGGCTCTGGAAACACCATATATTTT
D gene: NA; clone size: NA; CDR3 length: 15; J gene: TRBJ2-4; V gene: TRBV5-6; CDR3 protein: CASSLQVLAKNIQYF; CDR3 DNA: TGTGCCAGCAGCTTACAAGTTCTAGCCAAAAACATTCAGTACTTC
D gene: NA; clone size: NA; CDR3 length: 15; J gene: TRBJ1-1; V gene: TRBV5-6; CDR3 protein: CASGRDGSMNTEAFF; CDR3 DNA: TGTGCCAGCGGGAGGGACGGTTCCATGAACACTGAAGCTTTCTTT
D gene: NA; clone size: once; CDR3 length: 14; J gene: TRBJ1-2; V gene: TRBV7-8; CDR3 protein: CASSAPGLNYGYTF; CDR3 DNA: TGTGCCAGCAGCGCCCCGGGACTGAACTATGGCTACACCTTC
D gene: TRBD2; clone size: NA; CDR3 length: 13; J gene: TRBJ2-5; V gene: TRBV2; CDR3 protein: CASIREVGWTQYF; CDR3 DNA: TGTGCCAGCATCCGGGAGGTTGGGTGGACCCAGTACTTC
D gene: TRBD2; clone size: NA; CDR3 length: 15; J gene: TRBJ2-3; V gene: TRBV27; CDR3 protein: CASSLSGGSLVTQYF; CDR3 DNA: TGTGCCAGCAGTTTATCGGGGGGGTCGCTGGTGACGCAGTATTTT
D gene: TRBD2; clone size: NA; CDR3 length: 15; J gene: TRBJ2-5; V gene: TRBV27; CDR3 protein: CASSLVAGAQETQYF; CDR3 DNA: TGTGCCAGCAGTTTAGTAGCGGGGGCACAAGAGACCCAGTACTTC
D gene: NA; clone size: NA; CDR3 length: 13; J gene: TRBJ2-4; V gene: TRBV5-4; CDR3 protein: CASSSIEENIQYF; CDR3 DNA: TGTGCCAGCAGCTCCATCGAGGAAAACATTCAGTACTTC
D gene: NA; clone size: few; CDR3 length: 13; J gene: TRBJ1-1; V gene: TRBV6-6; CDR3 protein: CASIYLENTEAFF; CDR3 DNA: TGTGCCAGCATCTATTTAGAAAACACTGAAGCTTTCTTT
D gene: NA; clone size: NA; CDR3 length: 16; J gene: TRBJ1-5; V gene: TRBV6-2/TRBV6-3; CDR3 protein: CASSYPGVALVQPQHF; CDR3 DNA: TGTGCCAGCAGTTACCCGGGAGTAGCGCTTGTTCAACCCCAGCATTTT
D gene: TRBD1; clone size: few; CDR3 length: 15; J gene: TRBJ1-2; V gene: TRBV5-1; CDR3 protein: CASSLGTTGDYGYTF; CDR3 DNA: TGCGCCAGCAGCTTGGGTACTACAGGGGACTATGGCTACACCTTC
D gene: TRBD1; clone size: NA; CDR3 length: 16; J gene: TRBJ1-3; V gene: TRBV7-8; CDR3 protein: CASRPDRAISGNTIYF; CDR3 DNA: TGTGCCAGCAGACCGGACAGGGCTATCTCTGGAAACACCATATATTTT
D gene: NA; clone size: NA; CDR3 length: 13; J gene: TRBJ2-1; V gene: TRBV12-3/TRBV12-4; CDR3 protein: CASRRDTYNEQFF; CDR3 DNA: TGTGCCAGCAGAAGGGACACCTACAATGAGCAGTTCTTC
D gene: NA; clone size: few; CDR3 length: 14; J gene: TRBJ1-5; V gene: TRBV7-6; CDR3 protein: CASSLVGGDQPQHF; CDR3 DNA: TGTGCCAGCAGCTTAGTGGGGGGGGATCAGCCCCAGCATTTT
D gene: NA; clone size: NA; CDR3 length: 14; J gene: TRBJ2-3; V gene: TRBV30; CDR3 protein: CAWARRGSTDTQYF; CDR3 DNA: TGTGCCTGGGCTCGGAGGGGCAGCACAGATACGCAGTATTTT
D gene: TRBD1; clone size: NA; CDR3 length: 16; J gene: TRBJ1-6; V gene: TRBV7-9; CDR3 protein: CASSPPGTDEIHQLHF; CDR3 DNA: TGTGCCAGCAGCCCCCCCGGGACAGACGAAATTCACCAACTCCACTTT
D gene: TRBD2; clone size: NA; CDR3 length: 18; J gene: TRBJ2-1; V gene: TRBV3-1/TRBV3-2; CDR3 protein: CASSPWVAGGSSYNEQFF; CDR3 DNA: TGTGCCAGCAGCCCTTGGGTAGCGGGGGGGAGCTCCTACAATGAGCAGTTCTTC
D gene: TRBD1; clone size: NA; CDR3 length: 16; J gene: TRBJ1-5; V gene: TRBV24-1; CDR3 protein: CATSAETGGINQPQHF; CDR3 DNA: TGTGCCACCAGTGCTGAGACAGGGGGTATCAATCAGCCCCAGCATTTT
D gene: TRBD1; clone size: NA; CDR3 length: 17; J gene: TRBJ1-4; V gene: TRBV7-9; CDR3 protein: CASSANERQGIKEKLFF; CDR3 DNA: TGTGCCAGCAGCGCAAACGAACGACAGGGCATCAAAGAAAAACTGTTTTTT
D gene: NA; clone size: NA; CDR3 length: 13; J gene: TRBJ2-6; V gene: TRBV27; CDR3 protein: CASGASGANVLTF; CDR3 DNA: TGTGCCAGCGGGGCGTCTGGGGCCAACGTCCTGACTTTC
D gene: NA; clone size: once; CDR3 length: 14; J gene: TRBJ2-5; V gene: TRBV3-1/TRBV3-2; CDR3 protein: CASSQQGSQETQYF; CDR3 DNA: TGTGCCAGCAGCCAGCAGGGGTCCCAAGAGACCCAGTACTTC
D gene: NA; clone size: NA; CDR3 length: 14; J gene: TRBJ1-1; V gene: TRBV4-1; CDR3 protein: CASSRGTTGTEAFF; CDR3 DNA: TGCGCCAGCAGCCGCGGGACGACCGGGACTGAAGCTTTCTTT
D gene: NA; clone size: NA; CDR3 length: 15; J gene: TRBJ2-7; V gene: TRBV5-8; CDR3 protein: CASGFGRVSSYEQYF; CDR3 DNA: TGTGCCAGCGGATTTGGGCGGGTCAGCTCCTACGAGCAGTACTTC
D gene: NA; clone size: NA; CDR3 length: 14; J gene: TRBJ1-4; V gene: TRBV10-3; CDR3 protein: CAISEGSTYGELFF; CDR3 DNA: TGTGCCATCAGTGAAGGTTCAACCTACGGGGAACTGTTTTTT
D gene: TRBD1; clone size: NA; CDR3 length: 16; J gene: TRBJ1-2; V gene: TRBV18; CDR3 protein: CASSPLMTGGDYGYTF; CDR3 DNA: TGTGCCAGCTCACCACTAATGACAGGGGGAGACTATGGCTACACCTTC
D gene: NA; clone size: NA; CDR3 length: 15; J gene: TRBJ2-5; V gene: TRBV14; CDR3 protein: CASSQVRQGGRTQYF; CDR3 DNA: TGTGCCAGCAGCCAAGTCAGGCAGGGGGGACGGACCCAGTACTTC
D gene: TRBD1; clone size: NA; CDR3 length: 13; J gene: TRBJ1-2; V gene: TRBV6-5; CDR3 protein: CASSQLTGNGYTF; CDR3 DNA: TGTGCCAGCAGTCAACTGACAGGGAATGGCTACACCTTC
D gene: NA; clone size: few; CDR3 length: 15; J gene: TRBJ1-1; V gene: TRBV28; CDR3 protein: CASSSGSDLNTEAFF; CDR3 DNA: TGTGCCAGCAGTTCGGGTTCGGATCTCAACACTGAAGCTTTCTTT
D gene: NA; clone size: NA; CDR3 length: 13; J gene: TRBJ2-7; V gene: TRBV12-5; CDR3 protein: CASGLLGGREQYF; CDR3 DNA: TGTGCTAGTGGTCTGCTCGGGGGGCGCGAGCAGTACTTC
D gene: NA; clone size: NA; CDR3 length: 14; J gene: TRBJ1-1; V gene: TRBV3-1/TRBV3-2; CDR3 protein: CASSQDGGNTEAFF; CDR3 DNA: TGTGCCAGCAGCCAAGACGGGGGGAACACTGAAGCTTTCTTT
D gene: NA; clone size: few; CDR3 length: 14; J gene: TRBJ1-2; V gene: TRBV5-4; CDR3 protein: CASSLQGQNYGYTF; CDR3 DNA: TGTGCCAGCAGCTTACAGGGCCAGAACTATGGCTACACCTTC
D gene: NA; clone size: NA; CDR3 length: 12; J gene: TRBJ1-2; V gene: TRBV3-1/TRBV3-2; CDR3 protein: CASSPPGYGYTF; CDR3 DNA: TGTGCCAGCAGCCCCCCGGGCTATGGCTACACCTTC
D gene: TRBD1; clone size: NA; CDR3 length: 14; J gene: TRBJ1-6; V gene: TRBV7-6; CDR3 protein: CASSQQGSYSPLHF; CDR3 DNA: TGTGCCAGCAGCCAACAGGGGTCATATTCACCCCTCCACTTT
D gene: TRBD1; clone size: NA; CDR3 length: 15; J gene: TRBJ1-6; V gene: TRBV5-8; CDR3 protein: CASSSQYRGRSPLHF; CDR3 DNA: TGTGCCAGCAGCTCACAATACAGGGGGCGATCACCCCTCCACTTT
D gene: TRBD1; clone size: NA; CDR3 length: 13; J gene: TRBJ1-1; V gene: TRBV7-3; CDR3 protein: CASSSGTGGPAFF; CDR3 DNA: TGTGCCAGCAGCTCCGGGACAGGGGGCCCGGCTTTCTTT